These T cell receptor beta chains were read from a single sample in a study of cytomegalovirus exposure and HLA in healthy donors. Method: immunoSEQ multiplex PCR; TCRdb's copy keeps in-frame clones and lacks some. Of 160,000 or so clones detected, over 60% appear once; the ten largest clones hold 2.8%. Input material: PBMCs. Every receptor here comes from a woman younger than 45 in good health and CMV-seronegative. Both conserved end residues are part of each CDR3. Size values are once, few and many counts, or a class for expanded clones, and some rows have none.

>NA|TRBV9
CASSVDPQAYEQYF
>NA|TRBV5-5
CASSWRGSSDTQYF
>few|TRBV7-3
CASSRNSEETQYF
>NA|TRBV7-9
CASSLDRGGAFF
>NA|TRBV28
CASSLGGVINEQFF
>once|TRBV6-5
CASGRYTEAFF
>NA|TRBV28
CASSSTGMPQHF
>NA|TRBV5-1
CASSLGGEAGETQYF
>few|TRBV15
CATSRKTGGTDTQYF
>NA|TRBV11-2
CASSLDLGLTSTDTQYF
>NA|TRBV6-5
CASSPGQGAIGELFF
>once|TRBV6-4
CASSESGNQPQHF
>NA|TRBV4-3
CASSQVLAGVGEQFF
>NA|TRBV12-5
CASGLGLAVHEQYF
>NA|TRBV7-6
CASSSVYRASEQFF
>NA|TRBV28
CASSFLAGTDTQYF
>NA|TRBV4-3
CASSQDSGRGPYNEQFF
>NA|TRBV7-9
CASSPLTVTGELFF
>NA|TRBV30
CAWSPAGYRNTEAFF
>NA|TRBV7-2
CASSLDYYEQYF
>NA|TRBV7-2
CASSPGLLGTDTQYF
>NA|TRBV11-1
CASSPMVQNEQYF
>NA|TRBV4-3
CASSPRVADTQYF
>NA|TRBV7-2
CASSLGGGRYNEQFF
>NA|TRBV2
CASKGRTSGNEQFF
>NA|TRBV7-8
CASSLVQQTPYQETQYF
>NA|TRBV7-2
CASSLAVGASEKLFF
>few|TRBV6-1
CASSSGTSGTEAFF
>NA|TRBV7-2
CASSLGQGLDSPLHF
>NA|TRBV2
CASSAPGPQQYF
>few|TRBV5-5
CASSLSLDSANTEAFF
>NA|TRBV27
CASSVSSGGYEQYF
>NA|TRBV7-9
CASSYSNSPLHF
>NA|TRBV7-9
CASSGRGYNSPLHF
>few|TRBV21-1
CASSPLAGAPHDTQYF
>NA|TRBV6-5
CASSPRIGVYYEQYF
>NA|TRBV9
CASSVRGGEWGTDTQYF
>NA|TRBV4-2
CASSQDAGRGSGTEAFF
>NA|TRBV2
CASSEAGRGDYGYTF
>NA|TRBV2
CASSEMGRELFF
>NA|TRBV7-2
CASSSEAGTYEQYF
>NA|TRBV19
CASSSRTGTIYEQYF
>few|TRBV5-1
CASSGGFGQETQYF
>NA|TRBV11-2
CASSLRWTQYF
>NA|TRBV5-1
CASSLGGQANTEAFF
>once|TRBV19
CASSTGQGMGTQYF
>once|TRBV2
CASIGTRQETQYF
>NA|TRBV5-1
CASSPGWALAGGSGGEQYF
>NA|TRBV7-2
CASTPSGVEAFF
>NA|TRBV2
CASSETSGGALYNEQFF
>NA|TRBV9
CASSSSGGLDTQYF
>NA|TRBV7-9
CASSLGMAGGTEAFF
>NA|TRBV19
CASSIGGGLGNQPQHF